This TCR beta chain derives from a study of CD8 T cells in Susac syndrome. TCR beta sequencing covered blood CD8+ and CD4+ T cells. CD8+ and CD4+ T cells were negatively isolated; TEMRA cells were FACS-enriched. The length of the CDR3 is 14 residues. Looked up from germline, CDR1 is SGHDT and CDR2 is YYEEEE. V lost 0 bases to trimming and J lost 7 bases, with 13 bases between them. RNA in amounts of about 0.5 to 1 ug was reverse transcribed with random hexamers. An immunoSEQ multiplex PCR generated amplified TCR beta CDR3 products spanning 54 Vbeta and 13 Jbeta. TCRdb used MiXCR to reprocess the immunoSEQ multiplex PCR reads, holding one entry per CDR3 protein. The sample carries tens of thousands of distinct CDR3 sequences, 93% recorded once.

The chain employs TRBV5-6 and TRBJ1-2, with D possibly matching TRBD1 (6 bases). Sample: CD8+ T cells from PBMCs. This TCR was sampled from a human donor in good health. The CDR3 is CASSLGDNWGGYTF. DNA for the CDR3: TGTGCCAGCAGCTTGGGGGACAACTGGGGTGGCTACACCTTC.